This T cell receptor (beta chain) is from a study of blood T cell repertoires in COVID-19. As for the study in general: Samples taken during acute and convalescent COVID-19 were collected in the United States, Italy and Spain.

TCRdb keeps only in-frame clones here, not all; method: immunoSEQ multiplex PCR. Altogether roughly 250,000 clones are present, around 80% being singletons, with the ten largest covering around 4.1%. V trimming: 7 bases; J trimming: 6 bases; junction bases outside the gene matches: 9. The CDR3 covers 14 residues. Germline assignment: CDR1 LNHDA and CDR2 SQIVND (reference sequence). V and J are TRBV19 and TRBJ1-5; 7 bases fit TRBD1. The TCR was taken from a woman between 35 and 50 years old with active or convalescent COVID-19. Sequencing was done on a sample of peripheral blood. CDR3 amino acids: CASNLEGAGQPQHF. The CDR3 DNA is TGTGCCAGTAATTTGGAGGGGGCGGGTCAGCCCCAGCATTTT.